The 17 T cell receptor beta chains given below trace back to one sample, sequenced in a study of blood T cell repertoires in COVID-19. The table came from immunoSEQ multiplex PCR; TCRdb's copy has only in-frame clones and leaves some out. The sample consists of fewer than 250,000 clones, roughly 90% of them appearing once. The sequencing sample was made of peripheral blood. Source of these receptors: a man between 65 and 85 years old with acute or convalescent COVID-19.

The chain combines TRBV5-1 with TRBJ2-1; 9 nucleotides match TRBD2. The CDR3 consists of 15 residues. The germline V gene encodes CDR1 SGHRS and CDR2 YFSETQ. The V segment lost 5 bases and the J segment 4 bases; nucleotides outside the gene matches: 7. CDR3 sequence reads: CASSTSGGLYNEQFF. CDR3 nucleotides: TGCGCCAGCAGTACCAGCGGGGGGCTATACAATGAGCAGTTCTTC.

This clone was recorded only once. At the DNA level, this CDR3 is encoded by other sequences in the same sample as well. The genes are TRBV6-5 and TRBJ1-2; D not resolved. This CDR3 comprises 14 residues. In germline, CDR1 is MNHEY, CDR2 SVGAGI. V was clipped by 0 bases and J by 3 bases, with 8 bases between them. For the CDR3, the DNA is TGTGCCAGCAGTTACTCAACCGGGGACTATGGCTACACCTTC. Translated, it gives CASSYSTGDYGYTF.

The DNA for the CDR3 is TGTGCCAGCAGGAGACAGGGGAGGGACACCGGGGAGCTGTTTTTT. Its translation: CASRRQGRDTGELFF. The chain links TRBV6-5 to TRBJ2-2, with D tentatively TRBD1 (8 bases). Per germline, CDR1 MNHEY and CDR2 SVGAGI. This CDR3 has 15 amino acids. V was pared by 6 bases and J by 3 bases, with 14 bases between.

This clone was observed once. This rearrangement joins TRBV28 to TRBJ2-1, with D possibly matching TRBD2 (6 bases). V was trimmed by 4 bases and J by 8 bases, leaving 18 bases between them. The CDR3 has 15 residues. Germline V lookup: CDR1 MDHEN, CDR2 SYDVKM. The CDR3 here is CASSSIRGGAYEQFF. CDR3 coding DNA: TGTGCCAGCAGTTCCATAAGGGGCGGGGCGTATGAGCAGTTCTTC. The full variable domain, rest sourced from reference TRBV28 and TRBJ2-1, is DVKVTQSSRYLVKRTGEKVFLECVQDMDHENMFWYRQDPGLGLRLIYFSYDVKMKEKGDIPEGYSVSREKKERFSLILESASTNQTSMYLCASSSIRGGAYEQFFGPGTRLTVL.

The DNA for the CDR3 is TGTGCCAGCAGCCCCGGGACTAGCGGGATGGGTGAGACCCAGTACTTC. It is translated as CASSPGTSGMGETQYF. The rearrangement joins TRBV7-3 to TRBJ2-5; the match to TRBD2 covers 13 bases. The CDR3 runs to 16 residues. The germline gives CDR1 SGHTA, CDR2 FQGTGA. V lost 5 bases, J lost 5 bases, and 8 bases stayed unmatched.

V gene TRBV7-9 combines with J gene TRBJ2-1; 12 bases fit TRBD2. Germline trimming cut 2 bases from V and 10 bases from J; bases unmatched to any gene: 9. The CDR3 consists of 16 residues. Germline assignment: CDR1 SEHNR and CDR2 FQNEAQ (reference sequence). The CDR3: CASSLLPTSGSGEQFF. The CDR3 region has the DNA TGTGCCAGCAGCTTACTCCCGACTAGCGGGAGTGGGGAGCAGTTCTTC. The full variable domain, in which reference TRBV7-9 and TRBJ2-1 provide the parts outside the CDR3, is DTGVSQNPRHKITKRGQNVTFRCDPISEHNRLYWYRQTLGQGPEFLTYFQNEAQLEKSRLLSDRFSAERPKGSFSTLEIQRTEQGDSAMYLCASSLLPTSGSGEQFFGPGTRLTVL.

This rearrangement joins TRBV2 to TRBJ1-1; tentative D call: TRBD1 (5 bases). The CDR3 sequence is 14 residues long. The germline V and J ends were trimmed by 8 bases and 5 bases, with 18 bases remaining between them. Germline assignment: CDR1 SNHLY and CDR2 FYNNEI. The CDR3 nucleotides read TGTGCCAGCGCCCAGACAGAGAAATCGACTGAAGCTTTCTTT. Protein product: CASAQTEKSTEAFF.

The CDR3 is CSVVAGGETQYF. CDR3 bases: TGCAGCGTTGTTGCGGGGGGCGAGACCCAGTACTTC. This sequence joins TRBV29-1 and TRBJ2-5; 8 bases match TRBD2. CDR3 length: 12 amino acids. The V gene end was trimmed by 4 bases and the J gene end by 5 bases; junction bases not matched to a gene: 3. The germline gives CDR1 SQVTM, CDR2 ANQGSEA.

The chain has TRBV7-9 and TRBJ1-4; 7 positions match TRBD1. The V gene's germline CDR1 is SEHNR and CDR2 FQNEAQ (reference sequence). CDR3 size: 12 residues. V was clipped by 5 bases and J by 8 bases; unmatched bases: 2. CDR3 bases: TGTGCCAGCAGCACAGGGGTCGAAAAACTGTTTTTT. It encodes CASSTGVEKLFF.

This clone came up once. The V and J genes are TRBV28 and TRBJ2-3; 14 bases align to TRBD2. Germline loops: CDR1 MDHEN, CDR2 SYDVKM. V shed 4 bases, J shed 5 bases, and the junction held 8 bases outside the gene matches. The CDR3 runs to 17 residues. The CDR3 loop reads CASSSPLGLAGGDTQYF. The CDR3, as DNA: TGTGCCAGCAGTTCGCCTCTCGGACTAGCGGGAGGAGATACGCAGTATTTT.

The CDR3, as DNA: TGTGCCAGCAGCCTCGGACTAGCGGGAAATGAGCAGTTCTTC. This codes for CASSLGLAGNEQFF. The chain couples TRBV27 to TRBJ2-1; TRBD2 agrees at 12 bases. V shed 6 bases, J shed 7 bases, and the junction held 4 bases outside the gene matches. The CDR3 extends over 14 amino acids. Germline assignment: CDR1 MNHEY and CDR2 SMNVEV (reference sequence).

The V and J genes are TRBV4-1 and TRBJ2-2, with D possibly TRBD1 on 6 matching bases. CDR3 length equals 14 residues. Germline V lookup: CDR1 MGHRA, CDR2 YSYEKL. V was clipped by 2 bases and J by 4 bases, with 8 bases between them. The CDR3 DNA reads TGCGCCAGCAGCCAACAACAGGGCACCGGGGAGCTGTTTTTT. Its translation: CASSQQQGTGELFF.

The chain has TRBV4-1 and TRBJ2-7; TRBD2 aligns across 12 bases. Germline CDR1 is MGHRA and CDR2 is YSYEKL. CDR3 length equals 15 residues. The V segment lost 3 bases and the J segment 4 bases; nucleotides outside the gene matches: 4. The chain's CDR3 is CASSQTSGRIYEQYF. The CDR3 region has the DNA TGCGCCAGCAGCCAGACTAGCGGGAGAATTTACGAGCAGTACTTC.

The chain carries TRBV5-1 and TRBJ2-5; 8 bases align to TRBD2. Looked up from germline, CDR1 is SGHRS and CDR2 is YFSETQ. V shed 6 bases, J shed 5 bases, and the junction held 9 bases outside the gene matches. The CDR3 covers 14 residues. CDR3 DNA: TGCGCCAGCAACGGGGGGGACTATCGGGAGACCCAGTACTTC. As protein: CASNGGDYRETQYF.

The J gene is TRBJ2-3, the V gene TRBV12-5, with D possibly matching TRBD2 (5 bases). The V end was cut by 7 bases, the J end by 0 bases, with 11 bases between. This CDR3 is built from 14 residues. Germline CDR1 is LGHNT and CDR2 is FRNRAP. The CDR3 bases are TGTGCTAGTGCCGGCAGCGGAAGCACAGATACGCAGTATTTT. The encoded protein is CASAGSGSTDTQYF.

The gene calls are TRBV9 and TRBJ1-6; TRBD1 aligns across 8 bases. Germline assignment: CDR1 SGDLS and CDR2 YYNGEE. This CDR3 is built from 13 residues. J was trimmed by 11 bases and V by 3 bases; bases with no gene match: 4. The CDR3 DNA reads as TGTGCCAGCAGCGCGGGACAGGACCCACCCCTCCACTTT. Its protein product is CASSAGQDPPLHF.

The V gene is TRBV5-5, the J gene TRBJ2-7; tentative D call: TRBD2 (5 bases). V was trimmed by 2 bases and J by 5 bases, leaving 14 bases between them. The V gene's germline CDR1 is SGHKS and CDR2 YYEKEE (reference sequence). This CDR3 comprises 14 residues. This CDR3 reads CASSFERNLNEQYF. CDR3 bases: TGTGCCAGCAGCTTCGAGCGGAACCTTAACGAGCAGTACTTC.